This T cell receptor beta chain came from a study of blood T cell repertoires in COVID-19. Profiled with immunoSEQ multiplex PCR; TCRdb holds only in-frame clones, not every one. The sample records about 170,000 clones, 79% being singletons. CDR1 and CDR2 from the germline V gene are MDHEN and SYDVKM. The CDR3 spans 16 residues. V was trimmed by 6 bases and J by 5 bases, leaving 22 bases between them. The sequence came from a woman in her 70s in a cohort exposed to, infected with or recovered from COVID-19 (not recorded which). J is TRBJ1-2 and V is TRBV28; tentative D call: TRBD1 (6 bases). The specimen was PBMCs or T cells enriched from blood (not recorded which). The CDR3 bases are TGTGCCAGCAGCTTTCTTCCCGGGGACACCAGTTATGGCTACACCTTC. Translating gives CASSFLPGDTSYGYTF.